This TCR beta chain derives from a study of radiation and T cells in renal cell carcinoma. Overall study context: Nephrectomy followed 15 Gy stereotactic body radiation by 4 weeks. Study-wide results and limits: Pretreatment tumor biopsies were lacking, so baseline clonotypes are unknown.

Time point indicated: baseline pretreatment blood. Indicated treatment: 15 Gy SBRT to primary tumor, nephrectomy 4 weeks later. Clear cell pathology was present in this patient's renal cell carcinoma. The CDR3 has 14 amino acids. The V end was cut by 5 bases, the J end by 2 bases, with 13 bases between. Germline CDR1 reads SGHVS; CDR2 reads FNYEAQ. The data were produced by immunoSEQ multiplex PCR, yet TCRdb's version contains in-frame clones alone and is incomplete. The sample has more than 95,000 clones, around 83% seen once; the top ten hold approximately 3%. Note on this clone: Its antigen is not identified.

The receptor was derived from a woman aged 55-69 years with renal cell carcinoma. The rearrangement joins TRBV7-6 to TRBJ2-7, with D tentatively TRBD1 (8 bases). Source: blood, taken from a patient whose treatment included radiotherapy and nephrectomy. For the CDR3, the DNA is TGTGCCAGCAGCCCCACAGGGGGGGCCTACGAGCAGTACTTC. Protein: CASSPTGGAYEQYF.